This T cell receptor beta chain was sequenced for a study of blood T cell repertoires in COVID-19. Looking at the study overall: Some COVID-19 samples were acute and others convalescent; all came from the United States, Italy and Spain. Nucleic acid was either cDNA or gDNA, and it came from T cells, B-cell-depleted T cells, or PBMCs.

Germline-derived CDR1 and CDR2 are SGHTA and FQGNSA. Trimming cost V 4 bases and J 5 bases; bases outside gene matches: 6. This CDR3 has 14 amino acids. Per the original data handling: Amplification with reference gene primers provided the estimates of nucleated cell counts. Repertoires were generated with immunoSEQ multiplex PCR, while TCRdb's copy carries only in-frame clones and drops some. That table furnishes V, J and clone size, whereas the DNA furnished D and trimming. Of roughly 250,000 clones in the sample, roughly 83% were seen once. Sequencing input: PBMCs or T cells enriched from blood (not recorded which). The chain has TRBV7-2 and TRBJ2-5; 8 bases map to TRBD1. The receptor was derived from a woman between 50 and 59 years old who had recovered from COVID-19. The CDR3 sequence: CASSWTGRMETQYF. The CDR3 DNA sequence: TGTGCCAGCAGCTGGACAGGGAGAATGGAGACCCAGTACTTC. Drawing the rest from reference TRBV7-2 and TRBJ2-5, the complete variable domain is GAGVSQSPSNKVTEKGKDVELRCDPISGHTALYWYRQSLGQGLEFLIYFQGNSAPDKSGLPSDRFSAERTGGSVSTLTIQRTQQEDSAVYLCASSWTGRMETQYFGPGTRLLVL.